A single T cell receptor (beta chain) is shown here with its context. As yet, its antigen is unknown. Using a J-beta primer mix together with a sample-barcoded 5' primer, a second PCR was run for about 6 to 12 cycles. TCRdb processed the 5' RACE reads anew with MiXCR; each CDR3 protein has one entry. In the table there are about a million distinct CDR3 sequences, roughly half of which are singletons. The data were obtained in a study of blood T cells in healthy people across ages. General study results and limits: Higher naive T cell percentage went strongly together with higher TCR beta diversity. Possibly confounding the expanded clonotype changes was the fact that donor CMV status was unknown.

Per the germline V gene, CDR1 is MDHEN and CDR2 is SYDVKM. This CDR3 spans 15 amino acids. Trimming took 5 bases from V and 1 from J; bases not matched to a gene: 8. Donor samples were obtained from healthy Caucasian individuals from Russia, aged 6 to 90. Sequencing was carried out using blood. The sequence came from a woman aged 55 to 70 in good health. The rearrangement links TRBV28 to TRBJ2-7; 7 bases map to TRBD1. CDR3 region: CASSTPDRMSYEQYF. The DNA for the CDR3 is TGTGCCAGCAGTACCCCGGACAGGATGTCCTACGAGCAGTACTTC.